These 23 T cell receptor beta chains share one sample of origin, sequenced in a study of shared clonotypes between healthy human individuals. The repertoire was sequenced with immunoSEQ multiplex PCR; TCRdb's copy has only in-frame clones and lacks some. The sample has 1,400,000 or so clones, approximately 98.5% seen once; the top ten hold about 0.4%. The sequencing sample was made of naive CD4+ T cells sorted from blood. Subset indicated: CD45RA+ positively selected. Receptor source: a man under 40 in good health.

The CDR3: CASSLGDRAKETQYF. Here the CDR3 DNA reads TGTGCCAGCAGCTTAGGGGACAGGGCGAAAGAGACCCAGTACTTC. This rearrangement joins TRBV7-3 to TRBJ2-5; the match to TRBD1 covers 9 bases. Trimming took 2 bases from V and 3 from J; bases not matched to a gene: 4. Germline CDR1 reads SGHTA; CDR2 reads FQGTGA. This CDR3 has 15 residues.

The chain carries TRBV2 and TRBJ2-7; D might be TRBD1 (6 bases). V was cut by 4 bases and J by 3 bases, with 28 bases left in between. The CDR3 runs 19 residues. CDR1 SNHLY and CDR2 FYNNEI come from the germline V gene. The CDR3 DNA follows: TGTGCCAGCAGTGTCGATGGCAGGGGCACTCGAATCCACTACTACGAGCAGTACTTC. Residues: CASSVDGRGTRIHYYEQYF.

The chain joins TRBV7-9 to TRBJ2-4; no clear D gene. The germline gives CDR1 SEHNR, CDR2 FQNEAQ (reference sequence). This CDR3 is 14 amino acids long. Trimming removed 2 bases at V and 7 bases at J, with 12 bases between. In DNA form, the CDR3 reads TGTGCCAGCAGCTTACTAGGAGATCGGAACATTCAGTACTTC. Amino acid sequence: CASSLLGDRNIQYF.

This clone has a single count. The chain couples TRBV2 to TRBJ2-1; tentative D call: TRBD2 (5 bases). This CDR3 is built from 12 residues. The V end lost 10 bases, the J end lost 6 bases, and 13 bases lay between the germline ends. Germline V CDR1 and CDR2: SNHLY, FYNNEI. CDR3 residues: CATGTDSNEQFF. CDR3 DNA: TGTGCCACCGGAACGGACTCCAATGAGCAGTTCTTC. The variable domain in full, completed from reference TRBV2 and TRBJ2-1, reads EPEVTQTPSHQVTQMGQEVILRCVPISNHLYFYWYRQILGQKVEFLVSFYNNEISEKSEIFDDQFSVERPDGSNFTLKIRSTKLEDSAMYFCATGTDSNEQFFGPGTRLTVL.

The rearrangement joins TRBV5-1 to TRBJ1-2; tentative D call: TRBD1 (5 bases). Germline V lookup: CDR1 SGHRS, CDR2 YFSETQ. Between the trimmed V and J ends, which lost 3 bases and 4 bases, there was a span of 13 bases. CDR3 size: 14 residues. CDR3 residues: CASSSPGRTYGYTF. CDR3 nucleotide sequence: TGCGCCAGCAGCTCACCGGGACGTACCTATGGCTACACCTTC.

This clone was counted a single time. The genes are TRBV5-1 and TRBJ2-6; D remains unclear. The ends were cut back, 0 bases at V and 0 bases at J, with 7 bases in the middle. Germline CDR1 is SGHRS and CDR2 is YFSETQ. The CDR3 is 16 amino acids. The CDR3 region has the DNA TGCGCCAGCAGCTTGGCCCCGCTCTCTGGGGCCAACGTCCTGACTTTC. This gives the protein CASSLAPLSGANVLTF.

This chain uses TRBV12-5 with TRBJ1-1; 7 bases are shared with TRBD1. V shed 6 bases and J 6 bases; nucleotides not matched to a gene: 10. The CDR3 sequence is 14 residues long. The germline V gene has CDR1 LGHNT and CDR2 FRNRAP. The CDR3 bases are TGTGCTAGTGGCAGAACAGGGGACTACTCTGAAGCTTTCTTT. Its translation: CASGRTGDYSEAFF.

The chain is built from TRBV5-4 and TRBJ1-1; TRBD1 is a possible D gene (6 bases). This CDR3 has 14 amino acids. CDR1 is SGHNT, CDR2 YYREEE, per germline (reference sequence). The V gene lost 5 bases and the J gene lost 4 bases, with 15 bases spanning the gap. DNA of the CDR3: TGTGCCAGCAGTTCTCAAGGGGGGCGCACTGAAGCTTTCTTT. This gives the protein CASSSQGGRTEAFF.

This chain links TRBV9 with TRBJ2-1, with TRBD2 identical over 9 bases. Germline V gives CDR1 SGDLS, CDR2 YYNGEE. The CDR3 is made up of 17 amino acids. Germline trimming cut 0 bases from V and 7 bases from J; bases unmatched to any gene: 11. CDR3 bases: TGTGCCAGCAGCGTAGATCCAGCGGGAGGTTTAGTAAATGAGCAGTTCTTC. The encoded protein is CASSVDPAGGLVNEQFF.

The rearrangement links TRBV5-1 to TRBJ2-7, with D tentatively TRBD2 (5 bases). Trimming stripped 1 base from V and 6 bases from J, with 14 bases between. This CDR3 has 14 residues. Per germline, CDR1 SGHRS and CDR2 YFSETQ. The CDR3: CASSLRGSSGEQYF. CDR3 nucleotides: TGCGCCAGCAGCTTGAGAGGGTCATCGGGCGAGCAGTACTTC.

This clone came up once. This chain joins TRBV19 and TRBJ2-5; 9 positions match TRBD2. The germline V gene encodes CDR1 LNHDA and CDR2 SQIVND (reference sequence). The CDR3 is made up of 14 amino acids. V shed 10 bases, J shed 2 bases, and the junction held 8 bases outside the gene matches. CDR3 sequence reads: CATRGLAKQETQYF. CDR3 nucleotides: TGTGCCACTCGAGGACTAGCGAAGCAAGAGACCCAGTACTTC.

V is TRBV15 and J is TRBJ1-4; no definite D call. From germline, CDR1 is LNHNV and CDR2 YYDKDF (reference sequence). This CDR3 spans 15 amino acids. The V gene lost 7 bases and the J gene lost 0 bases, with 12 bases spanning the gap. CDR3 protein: CATTRERATNEKLFF. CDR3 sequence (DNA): TGTGCCACCACGCGAGAAAGGGCAACTAATGAAAAACTGTTTTTT.

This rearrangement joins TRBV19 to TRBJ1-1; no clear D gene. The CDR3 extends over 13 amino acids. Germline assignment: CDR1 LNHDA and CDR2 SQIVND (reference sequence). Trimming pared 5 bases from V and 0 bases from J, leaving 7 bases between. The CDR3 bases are TGTGCCAGTAGTGCGGTTGTGAACACTGAAGCTTTCTTT. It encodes CASSAVVNTEAFF. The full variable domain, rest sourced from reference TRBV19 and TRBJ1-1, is DGGITQSPKYLFRKEGQNVTLSCEQNLNHDAMYWYRQDPGQGLRLIYYSQIVNDFQKGDIAEGYSVSREKKESFPLTVTSAQKNPTAFYLCASSAVVNTEAFFGQGTRLTVV.

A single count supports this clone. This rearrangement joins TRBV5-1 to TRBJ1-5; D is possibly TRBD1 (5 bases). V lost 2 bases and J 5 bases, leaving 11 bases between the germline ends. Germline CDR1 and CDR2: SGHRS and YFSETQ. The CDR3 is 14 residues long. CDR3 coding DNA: TGCGCCAGCAGCTTCAGCACGGGGGATCAGCCCCAGCATTTT. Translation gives CASSFSTGDQPQHF.

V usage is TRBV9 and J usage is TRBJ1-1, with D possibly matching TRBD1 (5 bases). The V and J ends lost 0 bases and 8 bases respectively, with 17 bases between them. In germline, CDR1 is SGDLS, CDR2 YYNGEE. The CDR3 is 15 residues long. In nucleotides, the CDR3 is TGTGCCAGCAGCGTAGTCTCGACGGGGGGGTCGGAAGCTTTCTTT. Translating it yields CASSVVSTGGSEAFF.

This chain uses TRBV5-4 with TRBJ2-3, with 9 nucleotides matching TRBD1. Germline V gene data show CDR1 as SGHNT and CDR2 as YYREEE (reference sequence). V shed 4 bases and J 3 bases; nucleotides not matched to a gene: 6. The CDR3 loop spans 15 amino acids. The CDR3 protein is CASSPDRGGTDTQYF. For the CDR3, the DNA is TGTGCCAGCAGCCCGGACAGGGGCGGTACAGATACGCAGTATTTT.

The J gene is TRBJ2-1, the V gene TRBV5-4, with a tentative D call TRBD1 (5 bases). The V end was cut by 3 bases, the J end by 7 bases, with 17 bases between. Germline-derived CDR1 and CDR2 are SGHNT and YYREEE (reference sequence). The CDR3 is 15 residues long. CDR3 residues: CASSSTGGATNEQFF. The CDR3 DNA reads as TGTGCCAGCAGCTCCACGGGTGGGGCGACAAATGAGCAGTTCTTC.

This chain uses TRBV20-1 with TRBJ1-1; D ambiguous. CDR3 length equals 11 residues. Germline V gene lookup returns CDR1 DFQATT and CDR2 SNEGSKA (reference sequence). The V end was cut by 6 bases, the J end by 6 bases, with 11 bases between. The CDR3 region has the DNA TGCAGTGCCCCCCTGCTGGCTGAAGCTTTCTTT. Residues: CSAPLLAEAFF.

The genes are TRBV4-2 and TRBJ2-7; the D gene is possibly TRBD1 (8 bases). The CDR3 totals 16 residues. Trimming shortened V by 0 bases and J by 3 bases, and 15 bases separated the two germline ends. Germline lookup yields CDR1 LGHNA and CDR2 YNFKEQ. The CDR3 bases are TGTGCCAGCAGCCAAGAGGGAGGGACAGGATACTACGAGCAGTACTTC. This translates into CASSQEGGTGYYEQYF.

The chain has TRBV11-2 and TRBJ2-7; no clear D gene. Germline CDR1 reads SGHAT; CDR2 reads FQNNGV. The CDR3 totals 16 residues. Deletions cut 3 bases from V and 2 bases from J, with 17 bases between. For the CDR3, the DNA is TGTGCCAGCAGCTTTTTCGGAGACCGCGCAACCTACGAGCAGTACTTC. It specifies CASSFFGDRATYEQYF.

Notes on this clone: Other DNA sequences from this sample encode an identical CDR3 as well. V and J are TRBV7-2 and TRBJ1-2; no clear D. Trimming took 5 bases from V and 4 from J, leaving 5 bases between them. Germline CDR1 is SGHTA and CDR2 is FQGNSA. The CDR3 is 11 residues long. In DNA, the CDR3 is TGTGCCAGCAGCCCATCCTATGGCTACACCTTC. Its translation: CASSPSYGYTF. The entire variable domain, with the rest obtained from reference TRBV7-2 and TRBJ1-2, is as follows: GAGVSQSPSNKVTEKGKDVELRCDPISGHTALYWYRQSLGQGLEFLIYFQGNSAPDKSGLPSDRFSAERTGGSVSTLTIQRTQQEDSAVYLCASSPSYGYTFGSGTRLTVV.

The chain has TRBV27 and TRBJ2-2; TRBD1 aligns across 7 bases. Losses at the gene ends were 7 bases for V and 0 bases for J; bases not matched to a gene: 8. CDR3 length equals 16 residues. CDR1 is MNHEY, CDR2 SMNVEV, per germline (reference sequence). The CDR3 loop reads CASTLVGTANTGELFF. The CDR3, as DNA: TGTGCCAGCACCCTCGTCGGGACAGCGAACACCGGGGAGCTGTTTTTT.

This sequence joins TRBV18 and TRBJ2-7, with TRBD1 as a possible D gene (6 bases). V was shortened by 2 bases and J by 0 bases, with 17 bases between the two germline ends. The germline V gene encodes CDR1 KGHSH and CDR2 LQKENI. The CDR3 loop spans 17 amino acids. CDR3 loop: CASSPTRQAVSSYEQYF. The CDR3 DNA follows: TGTGCCAGCTCACCAACGAGACAGGCCGTGAGCTCCTACGAGCAGTACTTC. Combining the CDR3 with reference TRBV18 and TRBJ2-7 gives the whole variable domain NAGVMQNPRHLVRRRGQEARLRCSPMKGHSHVYWYRQLPEEGLKFMVYLQKENIIDESGMPKERFSAEFPKEGPSILRIQQVVRGDSAAYFCASSPTRQAVSSYEQYFGPGTRLTVT.